The sequence of this T cell receptor beta chain was determined in a study of blood T cell repertoires in COVID-19 (TCRdb year 2020). Looking at the study overall: Samples from collaborators originated in the United States, Italy and Spain and spanned both the acute and convalescent phases of COVID-19. The material from the prospective study consisted of cDNA or gDNA derived from T cells, B-cell-depleted T cells, or PBMCs. The samples were drawn from the first 160 participants of the ongoing ImmuneRACE study and from under 1,500 subjects provided by 6 global collaborators. A de-identified subject ID, COVID-19 status, age in years and sex were almost always included in the sample metadata. The dataset comprised deeply sampled blood TCRbeta repertoires from subjects exposed to, actively infected with, or recovered from COVID-19. Where HLA class I and class II types were available, the types were taken from metadata supplied by the sample provider, not from assay-based typing. The repertoires were released in a freely available public database meant as a resource for research on the immune response to SARS-CoV-2. Points the paper makes about the study in general: The quantity of clinical and demographic metadata differed by source and by participant and was supplied without curation.

Notes on this clone: Its target antigen remains unknown. The sample holds no much larger clone one base away, and base qualities are not on file.

Whole blood was collected in K2EDTA tubes by collaborating institutions according to the institutions' own protocols. For TCRbeta analysis, collaborator samples were shipped as frozen whole blood, as isolated PBMCs, or as DNA extracted from either sample type. TCRbeta CDR3 regions were amplified from genomic DNA using the immunoSEQ Assay, a bias-controlled multiplex PCR. Turning to the authors' computational methods: Within the assay, amplification of reference gene primers was used to estimate how many nucleated cells each sample contained. To quantify the absolute abundance of each unique TCRbeta CDR3 rearrangement, sequence reads were collapsed and filtered. For each sample, productive Simpson clonality was calculated by taking the square root of Simpson's diversity index across productive rearrangements. What TCRdb holds here is the immuneACCESS table cut down to in-frame rearrangements. Part of the clones is not present; checked against another copy, under half of the missing clones reflect an unresolved V gene, and the others are unexplained. The V and J calls and clone size are taken from that table; D and trimming were inferred from the DNA. Present in this sample are 150,000 to 200,000 clones, approximately 85% of which were seen just once. The ten top clones hold approximately 9.4% of the sample.

This clonotype originated in a woman aged 80 or older with acute or convalescent COVID-19. Sequenced material: peripheral blood.

In nucleotides, the sequence is TGTGCCAGCAGCCCAGGAAGCGGAGCCCCCCAGTACTTC. Its product reads: CASSPGSGAPQYF. Recombination joined TRBV2 with TRBJ2-5, with a weak D call of TRBD2 (5 bases match). The CDR3 runs 13 residues from the cysteine to the phenylalanine. The entry retains the CDR3 DNA only, 39 bases that are in frame from base 1. Trimming costs V 6 bases and J 9 bases, and their ends lie 17 bases apart. As encoded in the germline V gene, CDR1 is SNHLY while CDR2 is FYNNEI. The reference TRBV2 and TRBJ2-5 proteins fill in what lies around the CDR3, so the full variable domain reads EPEVTQTPSHQVTQMGQEVILRCVPISNHLYFYWYRQILGQKVEFLVSFYNNEISEKSEIFDDQFSVERPDGSNFTLKIRSTKLEDSAMYFCASSPGSGAPQYFGPGTRLLVL.